The 12 T cell receptor beta chains presented below share a single source sample, sequenced in a study of blood T cell repertoires in COVID-19. Assay: immunoSEQ multiplex PCR; the TCRdb copy retains only in-frame clones and omits some. Found here are under 250,000 clones, approximately 86% of them singletons; the top ten hold 1.5% to 2%. Specimen: peripheral blood. These receptors originate from a woman aged 55 to 70 who had recovered from COVID-19.

With respect to this clone: Other DNA sequences from this sample encode an identical CDR3 as well. The chain links TRBV9 to TRBJ1-6; TRBD1 agrees at 7 bases. The CDR3 contains 17 residues. Looked up from germline, CDR1 is SGDLS and CDR2 is YYNGEE. J gave up 0 bases and V 0 bases, and 3 bases lay outside the gene matches. CDR3 sequence (DNA): TGTGCCAGCAGCGTAGGACAGGGCCGCTCCTATAATTCACCCCTCCACTTT. It translates to CASSVGQGRSYNSPLHF.

This sequence joins TRBV10-3 and TRBJ1-1, with D tentatively TRBD1 (5 bases). CDR1 and CDR2 from the germline V gene are ENHRY and SYGVKD. This CDR3 region has 13 residues. V was cut by 10 bases and J by 4 bases, with 16 bases left in between. The CDR3 protein is CATQDGDGTEAFF. In DNA, the CDR3 is TGTGCCACACAGGACGGAGACGGCACTGAAGCTTTCTTT.

This clone was seen a single time. The rearrangement uses TRBV2 and TRBJ1-5; no clear D gene. The V end lost 7 bases, the J end lost 5 bases, and 15 bases lay between the germline ends. The CDR3 is 14 residues long. Germline lookup yields CDR1 SNHLY and CDR2 FYNNEI. CDR3 amino acids: CASTQQWGDQPQHF. CDR3 nucleotide sequence: TGTGCCAGCACCCAACAGTGGGGAGATCAGCCCCAGCATTTT.

The genes are TRBV14 and TRBJ2-1; 9 bases map to TRBD2. The CDR3 contains 16 residues. Germline V gene sequence: CDR1 SGHDN, CDR2 FVKESK. Trimming cost V 8 bases and J 8 bases; bases outside gene matches: 16. CDR3 sequence (DNA): TGTGCCAGCTCCCTGGTGGGGCGGGGGGGCCGGTATGAGCAGTTCTTC. It yields the protein CASSLVGRGGRYEQFF.

This clone has a single count. The chain combines TRBV5-1 with TRBJ2-7, with D perhaps matching TRBD1 (6 bases). The V end lost 0 bases, the J end lost 1 base, and 14 bases lay between the germline ends. CDR3 length: 16 residues. In germline, CDR1 is SGHRS, CDR2 YFSETQ. The CDR3 loop is CASSLADRPASYEQYF. For the CDR3, the DNA is TGCGCCAGCAGCTTGGCCGACAGGCCGGCTTCCTACGAGCAGTACTTC.

The V call is TRBV5-1, the J call TRBJ1-1, with D possibly being TRBD1 (5 bases). This CDR3 spans 18 amino acids. V was shortened by 1 base and J by 4 bases, with 23 bases between the two germline ends. CDR1 and CDR2 (germline): SGHRS, YFSETQ. CDR3 region: CASSLRGGTVYDGTEAFF. CDR3 bases: TGCGCCAGCAGCTTGCGGGGGGGAACAGTATATGATGGCACTGAAGCTTTCTTT.

This clone was picked up a small number of times. This sequence joins TRBV2 and TRBJ2-7, with 8 nucleotides matching TRBD2. The germline V gene has CDR1 SNHLY and CDR2 FYNNEI. The trim removed 7 bases at V and 9 bases at J, leaving 8 bases unmatched. The CDR3 loop spans 12 amino acids. For the CDR3, the DNA is TGTGCCAGCAATACCGGGACTAGGATGCAGTACTTC. It encodes CASNTGTRMQYF.

The rearrangement links TRBV15 to TRBJ2-7, with a weak D call TRBD1 (5 bases). V was shortened by 0 bases and J by 3 bases, with 12 bases between the two germline ends. Germline CDR1 reads LNHNV; CDR2 reads YYDKDF (reference sequence). The CDR3 runs 15 residues. This chain's CDR3 is CATSRDLDSRYEQYF. The CDR3 DNA follows: TGTGCCACCAGCAGAGATCTAGACAGCCGCTACGAGCAGTACTTC.

The chain couples TRBV7-2 to TRBJ2-3; 8 bases are shared with TRBD2. The V and J ends lost 5 bases and 3 bases, in that order; junction bases with no gene match: 7. Germline values: CDR1 SGHTA, CDR2 FQGNSA. This CDR3 spans 15 amino acids. CDR3 sequence: CASSTGSGGTDTQYF. In DNA form, the CDR3 reads TGTGCCAGCAGCACCGGAAGCGGGGGTACAGATACGCAGTATTTT.

The chain carries TRBV6-5 and TRBJ1-5; TRBD1 might be the D (5 bases). V was trimmed by 6 bases and J by 6 bases, leaving 12 bases between them. Germline-derived CDR1 and CDR2 are MNHEY and SVGAGI. The CDR3 sequence is 13 residues long. CDR3 in DNA: TGTGCCAGCAGGGGGGGGTTTGGTCAGCCCCAGCATTTT. Amino acid sequence: CASRGGFGQPQHF.

The chain combines TRBV29-1 with TRBJ2-7; 10 bases are shared with TRBD2. J was trimmed by 3 bases and V by 8 bases; bases with no gene match: 10. The CDR3 consists of 14 residues. Germline V gene data show CDR1 as SQVTM and CDR2 as ANQGSEA. CDR3 amino acids: CSHTSGERYYEQYF. The CDR3 nucleotides are TGCAGCCATACTAGCGGGGAAAGATACTACGAGCAGTACTTC.

The rearrangement joins TRBV4-2 to TRBJ2-7, with 7 positions matching TRBD2. This CDR3 contains 15 residues. Germline values: CDR1 LGHNA, CDR2 YNFKEQ. Trimming took 0 bases from V and 3 from J; bases not matched to a gene: 5. The CDR3 loop reads CASSQDGGGIYEQYF. The CDR3 DNA is TGTGCCAGCAGCCAAGACGGGGGAGGGATCTACGAGCAGTACTTC.